This entry lists 11 T cell receptor beta chains sequenced from one sample in a study of regulatory T cells in long-lasting Graves disease listed by TCRdb under 2021. What the time point label conveys for this sample: newly diagnosed GD, antithyroid drugs for less than 3 months. For both TCR sequencing and RNA sequencing, RNA was extracted from PBMCs using TRIzol. Preparation of the library involved multiplex PCR. Sequencing relied on an Illumina HiSeq 4000. CDR3 regions were amplified by Arm-PCR with iRepertoire HTBI primers to construct TCR beta libraries. Starting from the raw public reads, TCRdb applied fastp trimming at Q25, assembled clones with MiXCR and retained in-frame beta chains. Rows are combined by CDR3 protein, so each entry shows the most common genes and DNA. The sample yields fewer than 350,000 distinct CDR3 sequences; approximately 20% were counted once. Of the sample, less than 40% falls within the top ten clones.

The input for sequencing was peripheral blood mononuclear cells (PBMCs), taken at new diagnosis, from a patient treated with antithyroid drugs. Receptors originate from a female donor with Graves disease.

In its sample, this clonotype was seen many times. The chain uses TRBV9 and TRBJ2-3, with 8 bases aligning to TRBD1. The germline CDR1 and CDR2 sequences are SGDLS and YYNGEE. The CDR3 consists of 15 residues. The V segment lost 4 bases and the J segment 3 bases; nucleotides outside the gene matches: 7. The CDR3 reads CASSPGQGGTDTQYF. As DNA, the CDR3 is TGTGCCAGCAGCCCCGGACAGGGTGGAACAGATACGCAGTATTTT.

A word on this clonotype: A far larger clone differs by one base, so this is likely a read error. The chain joins TRBV25-1 to TRBJ2-1; the D gene is possibly TRBD2 (6 bases). With 5 bases removed from V and 5 bases from J, the gap between germline ends came to 16 bases. The CDR3 runs 15 residues. Germline CDR1 is MGHDK and CDR2 is SYGVNS. The CDR3 region has the DNA TGTGCCAGCAGTCGTCACGCGGGATCACACAATGAGCAGTTCTTC. Translated, it gives CASSRHAGSHNEQFF. The full variable domain, rest sourced from reference TRBV25-1 and TRBJ2-1, is EADIYQTPRYLVIGTGKKITLECSQTMGHDKMYWYQQDPGMELHLIHYSYGVNSTEKGDLSSESTVSRIRTEHFPLTLESARPSHTSQYLCASSRHAGSHNEQFFGPGTRLTVL.

This clonotype was seen once. DNA for the CDR3: TGCGCCAGCAGCCAAGGTCTAGCGGGAGGGATGGAGACCCAGTACTTC. This codes for CASSQGLAGGMETQYF. This chain joins TRBV4-1 and TRBJ2-5; 12 nucleotides align to TRBD2. CDR1 and CDR2 (germline): MGHRA, YSYEKL. With V trimmed by 1 base and J by 5 bases, 5 bases remained unmatched. The CDR3 has 16 amino acids.

This sequence joins TRBV12-3 or TRBV12-4 and TRBJ2-4; TRBD2 is a possible D gene (5 bases). This CDR3 has 14 amino acids. V lost 4 bases, J lost 4 bases, and 11 bases lay in between. In nucleotides, the CDR3 is TGTGCCAGCAGTTGGGTGGAGCGGAAAAACATTCAGTACTTC. Its translation: CASSWVERKNIQYF.

This clonotype has a count of ten or more. V is TRBV27 and J is TRBJ1-2; TRBD1 matches 7 bases. V gave up 8 bases and J gave up 7 bases; unmatched junction bases: 19. CDR3 length: 16 residues. CDR1 and CDR2 (germline): MNHEY, SMNVEV (reference sequence). DNA of the CDR3: TGTGCCAGCGGAGACAGGGTAGGCTTAGATTACTCTGGCTACACCTTC. It translates to CASGDRVGLDYSGYTF.

In its sample, this clonotype was seen many times. The J gene is TRBJ2-7, the V gene TRBV12-3 or TRBV12-4, with 8 bases lining up with TRBD2. The CDR3 covers 15 residues. V shed 6 bases, J shed 2 bases, and the junction held 9 bases outside the gene matches. The CDR3 nucleotides read TGTGCCAGCAGATCGGGAGGGCCTGTTCCCTACGAGCAGTACTTC. Its translation is CASRSGGPVPYEQYF.

This clonotype was detected many times. The CDR3 sequence is CAIRRGDYGYTF. The CDR3 DNA sequence: TGTGCTATTCGTAGGGGAGACTATGGCTACACCTTC. This sequence joins TRBV12-5 and TRBJ1-2; D possibly corresponds to TRBD1 (5 bases). Germline V gene lookup returns CDR1 LGHNT and CDR2 FRNRAP. CDR3 size: 12 residues. V was pared by 10 bases and J by 3 bases, with 12 bases between. The variable domain in full, with the rest retrieved from reference TRBV12-5 and TRBJ1-2, is DARVTQTPRHKVTEMGQEVTMRCQPILGHNTVFWYRQTMMQGLELLAYFRNRAPLDDSGMPKDRFSAEMPDATLATLKIQPSEPRDSAVYFCAIRRGDYGYTFGSGTRLTVV.

This clonotype was seen a few times. The chain uses TRBV9 and TRBJ1-2; maybe TRBD1 (5 bases). CDR1 SGDLS and CDR2 YYNGEE come from the germline V gene. The CDR3 consists of 13 residues. The V and J ends lost 3 bases and 5 bases respectively, with 11 bases between them. The CDR3 is CASSAGGVYGYTF. The CDR3 DNA reads TGTGCCAGCAGCGCCGGGGGAGTGTATGGCTACACCTTC.

This clonotype was observed at least ten times. CDR3 coding DNA: TGTGCCAGCGGAGGACTGGTAACAGATACGCAGTATTTT. As protein: CASGGLVTDTQYF. The rearrangement joins TRBV7-2 to TRBJ2-3; tentatively, D is TRBD2 (5 bases). Germline V gene sequence: CDR1 SGHTA, CDR2 FQGNSA. This CDR3 spans 13 amino acids. Trimming removed 8 bases from V and 3 bases from J, with 12 bases in between. The full variable domain, in which reference TRBV7-2 and TRBJ2-3 provide the parts outside the CDR3, is GAGVSQSPSNKVTEKGKDVELRCDPISGHTALYWYRQSLGQGLEFLIYFQGNSAPDKSGLPSDRFSAERTGGSVSTLTIQRTQQEDSAVYLCASGGLVTDTQYFGPGTRLTVL.

There are a few counts of this clonotype. CDR3 sequence: CASSLALNGVPDQPQHF. CDR3 bases: TGTGCCAGCAGTTTAGCGCTAAACGGGGTCCCCGATCAGCCCCAGCATTTT. The J gene is TRBJ1-5, the V gene TRBV12-3 or TRBV12-4; D is unresolved. CDR3 size: 17 residues. Trimming stripped 0 bases from V and 5 bases from J, with 17 bases between.

On this clonotype itself: This probably arose from a read error, given a far larger clone one base away. The CDR3 loop is CASSTTWSGLAQETQYF. The CDR3, as DNA: TGTGCCAGCAGCACAACCTGGTCGGGGCTAGCGCAAGAGACCCAGTACTTC. The chain recombines TRBV2 with TRBJ2-5; perhaps TRBD2 as D (6 bases). Germline V gene data show CDR1 as SNHLY and CDR2 as FYNNEI. V gave up 6 bases and J gave up 2 bases, with 22 bases separating them. The CDR3 contains 17 residues.